These T cell receptor beta chains were read from a single sample in a study of T cell responses to AZD1222 COVID-19 vaccine. This table comes from immunoSEQ multiplex PCR, and its TCRdb copy is limited to in-frame clones, with some not included. The profile shows 100,000 to 150,000 clones, around nine tenths of them singletons. Sample: peripheral blood, taken on day 0 of AZD1222 vaccination. These receptors all stem from an adult in good health. Each CDR3 is given with its conserved first and last residue. A D gene is named only where the DNA matches it firmly. Part of the rows lack a size; the others show once, few, many or a class for expanded clones.

cdr3_aa: CASSRPGQPQHF; cdr3_nt: TGTGCCAGCAGTCGTCCGGGGCAGCCCCAGCATTTT; j_call: TRBJ1-5; clone_size: .; v_call: TRBV27; d_call: .
cdr3_aa: CASGTAGIEQYF; cdr3_nt: TGTGCCAGTGGGACAGCCGGTATCGAGCAGTACTTC; j_call: TRBJ2-7; clone_size: .; v_call: TRBV28; d_call: TRBD1
cdr3_aa: CASSLGTAYRQSGQYF; cdr3_nt: TGTGCCAGCAGTTTAGGGACTGCTTACCGTCAGTCTGGGCAGTACTTC; j_call: TRBJ2-7; clone_size: .; v_call: TRBV28; d_call: .
cdr3_aa: CASRQGLAIDNEQFF; cdr3_nt: TGTGCCAGCCGCCAGGGACTAGCGATCGACAATGAGCAGTTCTTC; j_call: TRBJ2-1; clone_size: .; v_call: TRBV5-4; d_call: TRBD2
cdr3_aa: CASSPTRNTGELFF; cdr3_nt: TGTGCCAGCAGTCCGACCAGGAACACCGGGGAGCTGTTTTTT; j_call: TRBJ2-2; clone_size: .; v_call: TRBV27; d_call: .
cdr3_aa: CASSLVEGKTQYF; cdr3_nt: TGCGCCAGCAGCTTGGTAGAGGGGAAGACCCAGTACTTC; j_call: TRBJ2-5; clone_size: .; v_call: TRBV5-1; d_call: .
cdr3_aa: CASRLAISTNNEQFF; cdr3_nt: TGTGCCAGCAGGCTAGCCATCTCAACTAACAATGAGCAGTTCTTC; j_call: TRBJ2-1; clone_size: .; v_call: TRBV2; d_call: .
cdr3_aa: CASSILPTYEQYF; cdr3_nt: TGTGCCAGTAGTATTTTGCCCACCTACGAGCAGTACTTC; j_call: TRBJ2-7; clone_size: many; v_call: TRBV19; d_call: .
cdr3_aa: CASSLGGGETQYF; cdr3_nt: TGCGCCAGCAGCTTGGGCGGGGGAGAGACCCAGTACTTC; j_call: TRBJ2-5; clone_size: .; v_call: TRBV5-1; d_call: TRBD2
cdr3_aa: CASSRGLVDTQYF; cdr3_nt: TGCGCCAGCAGCCGGGGACTAGTAGATACGCAGTATTTT; j_call: TRBJ2-3; clone_size: .; v_call: TRBV4-1; d_call: TRBD2
cdr3_aa: CASGQGASYEQYF; cdr3_nt: TGCGCCAGCGGTCAGGGGGCCTCCTACGAGCAGTACTTC; j_call: TRBJ2-7; clone_size: .; v_call: TRBV5-1; d_call: TRBD1
cdr3_aa: CASSQSSPGGYGYTF; cdr3_nt: TGCGCCAGCAGCCAGTCGTCCCCAGGAGGCTATGGCTACACCTTC; j_call: TRBJ1-2; clone_size: .; v_call: TRBV4-1; d_call: .
cdr3_aa: CASSLGSNNEQFF; cdr3_nt: TGCGCCAGCAGCTTGGGGTCCAACAATGAGCAGTTCTTC; j_call: TRBJ2-1; clone_size: .; v_call: TRBV5-1; d_call: .
cdr3_aa: CASSLTTGGTGELFF; cdr3_nt: TGTGCCAGCAGTCTCACGACAGGTGGAACCGGGGAGCTGTTTTTT; j_call: TRBJ2-2; clone_size: few; v_call: TRBV2; d_call: .
cdr3_aa: CASSPDREAQPQHF; cdr3_nt: TGTGCCAGCAGCCCGGACAGGGAGGCTCAGCCCCAGCATTTT; j_call: TRBJ1-5; clone_size: .; v_call: TRBV6-2/TRBV6-3; d_call: TRBD1
cdr3_aa: CASSPTAGRSPLHF; cdr3_nt: TGTGCCAGCTCCCCGACAGCCGGGCGTTCACCCCTCCACTTT; j_call: TRBJ1-6; clone_size: .; v_call: TRBV18; d_call: .
cdr3_aa: CASRGWHTEAFF; cdr3_nt: TGTGCCAGCAGAGGGTGGCACACTGAAGCTTTCTTT; j_call: TRBJ1-1; clone_size: .; v_call: TRBV12-3/TRBV12-4; d_call: .
cdr3_aa: CASSPGTSGRIAYNEQFF; cdr3_nt: TGTGCCAGCAGCCCAGGGACTAGCGGGAGGATCGCCTACAATGAGCAGTTCTTC; j_call: TRBJ2-1; clone_size: .; v_call: TRBV11-2; d_call: TRBD2
cdr3_aa: CASSQVGTGNSPLHF; cdr3_nt: TGTGCCAGCAGCCAAGTCGGGACAGGGAATTCACCCCTCCACTTT; j_call: TRBJ1-6; clone_size: once; v_call: TRBV3-1/TRBV3-2; d_call: TRBD1
cdr3_aa: CASSSQGENQPQHF; cdr3_nt: TGTGCCAGCAGCTCACAGGGGGAAAATCAGCCCCAGCATTTT; j_call: TRBJ1-5; clone_size: .; v_call: TRBV7-9; d_call: TRBD1
cdr3_aa: CASSATATNEKLFF; cdr3_nt: TGTGCCAGCAGCGCGACAGCAACTAATGAAAAACTGTTTTTT; j_call: TRBJ1-4; clone_size: .; v_call: TRBV7-6; d_call: .
cdr3_aa: CASTQWGTLENQPQHF; cdr3_nt: TGTGCCAGTACCCAATGGGGGACTCTGGAAAATCAGCCCCAGCATTTT; j_call: TRBJ1-5; clone_size: .; v_call: TRBV19; d_call: .
cdr3_aa: CVSSRLDRLAFF; cdr3_nt: TGTGTCAGCAGCAGACTAGACAGGCTCGCTTTCTTT; j_call: TRBJ1-1; clone_size: .; v_call: TRBV7-9; d_call: .
cdr3_aa: CATSRVGTGTYEQYF; cdr3_nt: TGTGCCACCAGCAGAGTTGGGACGGGAACCTACGAGCAGTACTTC; j_call: TRBJ2-7; clone_size: .; v_call: TRBV15; d_call: .
cdr3_aa: CSVSQNNEKLFF; cdr3_nt: TGCAGCGTTAGCCAGAACAATGAAAAACTGTTTTTT; j_call: TRBJ1-4; clone_size: .; v_call: TRBV29-1; d_call: .
cdr3_aa: CASSTGTGEKLFF; cdr3_nt: TGTGCCAGCAGCACCGGGACAGGGGAAAAACTGTTTTTT; j_call: TRBJ1-4; clone_size: .; v_call: TRBV9; d_call: TRBD1
cdr3_aa: CASSQLDGTNEKLFF; cdr3_nt: TGTGCCAGTAGCCAGCTAGACGGAACTAATGAAAAACTGTTTTTT; j_call: TRBJ1-4; clone_size: .; v_call: TRBV19; d_call: .
cdr3_aa: CASSLREGHGELFF; cdr3_nt: TGTGCCAGCAGCTTGCGGGAGGGCCACGGGGAGCTGTTTTTT; j_call: TRBJ2-2; clone_size: few; v_call: TRBV11-3; d_call: TRBD2
cdr3_aa: CASSQTGGSGETQYF; cdr3_nt: TGCGCCAGCAGCCAGACAGGGGGCTCGGGGGAGACCCAGTACTTC; j_call: TRBJ2-5; clone_size: .; v_call: TRBV5-1; d_call: TRBD1
cdr3_aa: CASSSGLVTYNEQFF; cdr3_nt: TGTGCCAGCAGCTCGGGACTAGTCACCTACAATGAGCAGTTCTTC; j_call: TRBJ2-1; clone_size: .; v_call: TRBV7-6; d_call: TRBD2
cdr3_aa: CASSLEASSYEQYF; cdr3_nt: TGTGCCAGCAGCTTGGAGGCAAGCTCCTACGAGCAGTACTTC; j_call: TRBJ2-7; clone_size: .; v_call: TRBV5-4; d_call: .
cdr3_aa: CASSLTGDPDEQYF; cdr3_nt: TGTGCCAGCAGTTTAACAGGGGACCCAGACGAGCAGTACTTC; j_call: TRBJ2-7; clone_size: .; v_call: TRBV27; d_call: TRBD1
cdr3_aa: CASSRAGHYGYTF; cdr3_nt: TGCGCCAGCAGTAGGGCAGGGCATTATGGCTACACCTTC; j_call: TRBJ1-2; clone_size: few; v_call: TRBV4-1; d_call: .
cdr3_aa: CASSGGGRAAEQYF; cdr3_nt: TGTGCCAGCAGCGGAGGTGGGAGGGCCGCCGAGCAGTACTTC; j_call: TRBJ2-7; clone_size: once; v_call: TRBV9; d_call: TRBD2
cdr3_aa: CASSDPGQGDTGELFF; cdr3_nt: TGTGCCAGCAGCGATCCGGGACAGGGCGACACCGGGGAGCTGTTTTTT; j_call: TRBJ2-2; clone_size: .; v_call: TRBV9; d_call: TRBD1
cdr3_aa: CAWSGGFTDTGELFF; cdr3_nt: TGTGCCTGGAGTGGAGGTTTCACGGACACCGGGGAGCTGTTTTTT; j_call: TRBJ2-2; clone_size: .; v_call: TRBV30; d_call: .
cdr3_aa: CATVRHGETQYF; cdr3_nt: TGTGCCACGGTCCGGCATGGGGAGACCCAGTACTTC; j_call: TRBJ2-5; clone_size: .; v_call: TRBV6-5; d_call: .
cdr3_aa: CASSSGTGSSYEQYF; cdr3_nt: TGTGCCAGCAGTTCCGGGACAGGGAGCTCCTACGAGCAGTACTTC; j_call: TRBJ2-7; clone_size: .; v_call: TRBV13; d_call: TRBD1